Listed here is a single T cell receptor (beta chain). What it recognizes is unknown. The source of the sample is a study of T cell responses to AZD1222 COVID-19 vaccine. In the study overall: Second doses were pooled across both intervals (about 4 or about 12 weeks).

Study-wide findings and caveats: Spike-specific TCR breadth and depth grew following two AZD1222 doses. It should be noted that donors were predominantly white British and more often female, and clonal diversity was possibly underestimated. Among vaccine-associated CD4 TCRs, coverage spanned spike, with dominance at 160-218 and 743-854.

The V gene's germline CDR1 is MNHEY and CDR2 SVGAGI. V lost 3 bases, J lost 6 bases, and 16 bases lay in between. The CDR3 extends over 15 amino acids. Sequenced by immunoSEQ multiplex PCR; TCRdb stores in-frame clones only, minus some. The repertoire holds about 130,000 clones, about 89% seen once, with 3.5% to 5% in the top ten. The chain combines TRBV6-5 with TRBJ2-3, with a possible D match to TRBD2 (6 bases). The clonotype comes from an adult in good health. The material was peripheral blood, obtained on day 0 of AZD1222 vaccination. The CDR3 is CASSYSGASADTQYF. Written as DNA, the CDR3 is TGTGCCAGCAGTTATTCCGGGGCTAGCGCTGATACGCAGTATTTT.